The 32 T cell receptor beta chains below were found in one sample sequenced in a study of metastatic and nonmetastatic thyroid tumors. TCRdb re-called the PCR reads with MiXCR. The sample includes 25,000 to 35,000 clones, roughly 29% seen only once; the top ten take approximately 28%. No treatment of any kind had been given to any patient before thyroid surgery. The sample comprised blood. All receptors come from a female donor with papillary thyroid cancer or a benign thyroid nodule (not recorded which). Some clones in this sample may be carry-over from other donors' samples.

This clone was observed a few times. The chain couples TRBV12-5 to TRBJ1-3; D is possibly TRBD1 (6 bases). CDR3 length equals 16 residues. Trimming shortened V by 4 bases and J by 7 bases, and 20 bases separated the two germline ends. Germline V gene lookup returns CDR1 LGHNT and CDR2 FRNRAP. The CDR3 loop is CASGSEASTGWNTIYF. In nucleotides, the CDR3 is TGTGCTAGTGGTTCCGAAGCCTCTACAGGGTGGAACACCATATATTTT.

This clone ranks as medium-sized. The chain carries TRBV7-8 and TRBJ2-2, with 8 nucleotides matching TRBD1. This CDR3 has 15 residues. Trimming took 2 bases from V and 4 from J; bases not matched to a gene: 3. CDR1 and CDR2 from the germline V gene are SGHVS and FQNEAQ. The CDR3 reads CASSLQGAVTGELFF. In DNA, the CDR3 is TGTGCCAGCAGCTTACAGGGGGCGGTCACCGGGGAGCTGTTTTTT.

The CDR3 loop is CASESAPGNEQFF. Written as DNA, the CDR3 is TGTGCCAGCGAGAGCGCCCCGGGGAATGAGCAGTTCTTC. The chain couples TRBV6-1 to TRBJ2-1, with D possibly TRBD2 on 5 matching bases. CDR1 is MNHNS, CDR2 SASEGT, per germline. The CDR3 contains 13 residues. The V end was cut by 8 bases, the J end by 7 bases, with 15 bases between.

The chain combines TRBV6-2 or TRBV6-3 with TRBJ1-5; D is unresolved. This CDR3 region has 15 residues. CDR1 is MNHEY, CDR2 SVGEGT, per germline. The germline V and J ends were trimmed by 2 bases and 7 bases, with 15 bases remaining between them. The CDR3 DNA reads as TGTGCCAGCAGTTACCTCCCGGGGTCTGGACAGCCCCAGCATTTT. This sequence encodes CASSYLPGSGQPQHF.

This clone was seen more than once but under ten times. The CDR3 spells CASSKGAGSVNEQFF. The CDR3 nucleotides are TGTGCCAGCAGTAAGGGGGCAGGGTCGGTCAATGAGCAGTTCTTC. The chain couples TRBV6-1 to TRBJ2-1; the match to TRBD1 covers 7 bases. The germline CDR1 and CDR2 sequences are MNHNS and SASEGT. V lost 5 bases and J lost 6; bases outside the gene matches: 10. This CDR3 contains 15 residues.

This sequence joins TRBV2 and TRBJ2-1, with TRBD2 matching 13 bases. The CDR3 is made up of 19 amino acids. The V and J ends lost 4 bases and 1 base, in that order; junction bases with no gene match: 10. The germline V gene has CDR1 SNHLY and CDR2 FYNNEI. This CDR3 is CASSARLAGGGTSYNEQFF. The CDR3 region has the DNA TGTGCCAGCAGTGCCCGACTAGCGGGAGGTGGGACTTCCTACAATGAGCAGTTCTTC.

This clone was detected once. The CDR3 spells CASSPLSEYNEQFF. DNA of the CDR3: TGTGCCAGCTCACCATTAAGCGAGTACAATGAGCAGTTCTTC. The chain has TRBV18 and TRBJ2-1, with no clear D. Per the germline V gene, CDR1 is KGHSH and CDR2 is LQKENI. This CDR3 comprises 14 residues. V was shortened by 2 bases and J by 4 bases, with 9 bases between the two germline ends.

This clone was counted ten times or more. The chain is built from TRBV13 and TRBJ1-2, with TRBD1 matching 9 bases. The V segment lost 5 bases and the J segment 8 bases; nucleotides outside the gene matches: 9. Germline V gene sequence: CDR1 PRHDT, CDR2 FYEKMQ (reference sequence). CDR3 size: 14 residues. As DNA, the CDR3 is TGTGCCAGCAGCCTAGATCGGGACAGGGAGGGCTACACCTTC. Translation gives CASSLDRDREGYTF.

The CDR3 protein is CASSLGANTGELFF. In nucleotides, the CDR3 is TGTGCCAGCAGCTTGGGTGCGAACACCGGGGAGCTGTTTTTT. The V and J genes are TRBV7-9 and TRBJ2-2, with D hard to call. Germline V gives CDR1 SEHNR, CDR2 FQNEAQ (reference sequence). The CDR3 consists of 14 residues. V dropped 3 bases and J dropped 0 bases, with 5 bases sitting between them.

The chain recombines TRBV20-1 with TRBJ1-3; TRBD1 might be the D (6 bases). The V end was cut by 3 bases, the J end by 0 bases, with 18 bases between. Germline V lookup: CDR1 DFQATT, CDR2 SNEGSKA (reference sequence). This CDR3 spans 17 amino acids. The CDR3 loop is CSASDVPQGISGNTIYF. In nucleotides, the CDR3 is TGCAGTGCTAGTGATGTCCCTCAGGGGATCTCTGGAAACACCATATATTTT.

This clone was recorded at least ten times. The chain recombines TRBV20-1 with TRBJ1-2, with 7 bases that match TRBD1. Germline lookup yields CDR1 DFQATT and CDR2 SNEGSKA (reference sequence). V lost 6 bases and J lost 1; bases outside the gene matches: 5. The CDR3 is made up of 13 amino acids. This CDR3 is CSADSGGNYGYTF. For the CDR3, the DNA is TGCAGTGCCGACTCAGGGGGTAACTATGGCTACACCTTC.

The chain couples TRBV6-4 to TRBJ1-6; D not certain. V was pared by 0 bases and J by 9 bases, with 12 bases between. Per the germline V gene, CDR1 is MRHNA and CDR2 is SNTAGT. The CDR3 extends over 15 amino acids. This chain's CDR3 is CASSDSSRLGSPLHF. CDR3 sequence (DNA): TGTGCCAGCAGTGACTCCAGTAGACTTGGTTCACCCCTCCACTTT.

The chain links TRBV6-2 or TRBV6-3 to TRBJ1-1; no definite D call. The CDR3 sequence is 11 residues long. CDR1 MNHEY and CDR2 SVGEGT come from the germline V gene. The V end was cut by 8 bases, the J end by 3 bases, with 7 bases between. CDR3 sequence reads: CASGGYTEAFF. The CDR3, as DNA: TGTGCCAGCGGAGGATACACTGAAGCTTTCTTT.

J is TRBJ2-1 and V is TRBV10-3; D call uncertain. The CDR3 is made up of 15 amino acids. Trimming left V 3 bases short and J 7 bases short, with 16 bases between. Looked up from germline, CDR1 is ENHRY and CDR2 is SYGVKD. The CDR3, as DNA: TGTGCCATCAGTGACGACAAGATAAGAACAAATGAGCAGTTCTTC. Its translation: CAISDDKIRTNEQFF.

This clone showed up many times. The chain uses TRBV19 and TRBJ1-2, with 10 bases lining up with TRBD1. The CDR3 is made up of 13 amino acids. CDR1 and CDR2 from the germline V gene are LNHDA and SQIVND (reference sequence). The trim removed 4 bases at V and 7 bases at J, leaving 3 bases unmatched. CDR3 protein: CASSTGTGAGYTF. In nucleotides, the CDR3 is TGTGCCAGTAGTACCGGGACAGGGGCTGGCTACACCTTC. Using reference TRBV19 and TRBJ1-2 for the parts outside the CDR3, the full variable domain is DGGITQSPKYLFRKEGQNVTLSCEQNLNHDAMYWYRQDPGQGLRLIYYSQIVNDFQKGDIAEGYSVSREKKESFPLTVTSAQKNPTAFYLCASSTGTGAGYTFGSGTRLTVV.

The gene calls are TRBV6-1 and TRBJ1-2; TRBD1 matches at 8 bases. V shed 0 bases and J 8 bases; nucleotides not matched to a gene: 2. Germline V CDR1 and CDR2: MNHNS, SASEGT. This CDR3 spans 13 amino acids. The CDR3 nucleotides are TGTGCCAGCAGTGAAGCGCAGGGGGCCGGCTACACCTTC. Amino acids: CASSEAQGAGYTF.

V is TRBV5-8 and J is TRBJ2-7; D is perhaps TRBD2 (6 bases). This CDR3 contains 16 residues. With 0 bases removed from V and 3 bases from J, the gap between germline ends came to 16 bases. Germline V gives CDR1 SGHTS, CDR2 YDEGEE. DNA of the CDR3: TGTGCCAGCAGCTTGGTCGGACTATCCGGATACTACGAGCAGTACTTC. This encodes CASSLVGLSGYYEQYF.

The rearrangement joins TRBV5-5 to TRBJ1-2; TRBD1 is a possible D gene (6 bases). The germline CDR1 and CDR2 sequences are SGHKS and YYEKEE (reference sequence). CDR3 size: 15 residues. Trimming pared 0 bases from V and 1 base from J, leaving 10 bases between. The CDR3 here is CASSLGGALNYGYTF. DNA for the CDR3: TGTGCCAGCAGCTTGGGGGGGGCCCTTAACTATGGCTACACCTTC.

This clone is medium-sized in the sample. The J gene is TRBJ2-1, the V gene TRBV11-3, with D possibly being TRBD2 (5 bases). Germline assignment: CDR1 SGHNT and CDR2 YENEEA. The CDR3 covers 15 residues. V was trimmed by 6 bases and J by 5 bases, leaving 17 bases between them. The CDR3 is CASSPRPAADNEQFF. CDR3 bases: TGTGCCAGCAGTCCCCGGCCAGCGGCTGACAATGAGCAGTTCTTC.

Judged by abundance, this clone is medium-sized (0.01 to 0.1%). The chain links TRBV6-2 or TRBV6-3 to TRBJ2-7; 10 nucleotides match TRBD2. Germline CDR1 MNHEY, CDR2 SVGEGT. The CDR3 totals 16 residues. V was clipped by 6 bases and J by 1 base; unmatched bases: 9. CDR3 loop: CASRQISSGSSYEQYF. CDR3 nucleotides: TGTGCCAGCAGACAGATTTCTAGCGGGAGTTCCTACGAGCAGTACTTC.

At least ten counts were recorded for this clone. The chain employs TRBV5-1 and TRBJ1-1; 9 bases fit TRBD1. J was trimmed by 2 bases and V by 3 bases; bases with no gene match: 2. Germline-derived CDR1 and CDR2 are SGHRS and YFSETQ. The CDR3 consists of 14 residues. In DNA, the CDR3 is TGCGCCAGCAGCTGGGACAGGGTTAACACTGAAGCTTTCTTT. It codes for CASSWDRVNTEAFF.

This CDR3 reads CASRHPDRLAENTGELFF. The CDR3, as DNA: TGTGCCAGCAGACATCCCGACCGACTAGCGGAGAACACCGGGGAGCTGTTTTTT. The V call is TRBV7-6, the J call TRBJ2-2, with 9 nucleotides matching TRBD2. Germline-derived CDR1 and CDR2 are SGHVS and FNYEAQ. With 6 bases clipped from V and 1 base from J, the junction kept 12 bases outside the gene matches. The CDR3 contains 18 residues.

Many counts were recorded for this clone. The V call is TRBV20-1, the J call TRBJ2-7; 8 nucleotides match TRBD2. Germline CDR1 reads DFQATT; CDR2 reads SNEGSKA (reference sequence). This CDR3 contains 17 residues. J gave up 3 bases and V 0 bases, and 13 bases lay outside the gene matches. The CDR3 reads CSARDPLRAGGLYEQYF. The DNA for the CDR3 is TGCAGTGCTAGAGATCCCCTCCGGGCGGGAGGACTCTACGAGCAGTACTTC.

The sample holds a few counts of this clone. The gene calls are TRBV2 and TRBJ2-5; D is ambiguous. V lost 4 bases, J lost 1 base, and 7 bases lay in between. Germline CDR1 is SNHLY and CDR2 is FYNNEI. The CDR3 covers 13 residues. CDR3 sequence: CASSVTAQETQYF. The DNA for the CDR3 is TGTGCCAGCAGTGTTACGGCCCAAGAGACCCAGTACTTC.

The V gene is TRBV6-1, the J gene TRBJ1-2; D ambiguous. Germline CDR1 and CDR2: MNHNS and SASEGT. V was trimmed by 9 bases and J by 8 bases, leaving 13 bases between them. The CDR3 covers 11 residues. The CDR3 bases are TGTGCCAGTCACCGGGCCAAGGGCTACACCTTC. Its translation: CASHRAKGYTF.

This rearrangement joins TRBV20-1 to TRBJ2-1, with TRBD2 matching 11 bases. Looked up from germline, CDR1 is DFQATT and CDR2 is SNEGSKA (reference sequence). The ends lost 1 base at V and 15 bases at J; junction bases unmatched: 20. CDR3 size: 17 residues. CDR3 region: CSARAYPGLAAGSVVFF. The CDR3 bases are TGCAGTGCTAGAGCGTACCCGGGACTAGCGGCAGGATCTGTGGTGTTCTTC.

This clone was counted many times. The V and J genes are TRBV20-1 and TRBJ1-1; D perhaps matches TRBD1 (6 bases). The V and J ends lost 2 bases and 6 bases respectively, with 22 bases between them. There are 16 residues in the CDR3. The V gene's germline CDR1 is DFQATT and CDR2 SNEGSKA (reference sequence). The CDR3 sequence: CSARTNAGGHLAEAFF. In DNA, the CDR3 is TGCAGTGCTAGAACTAACGCTGGGGGGCATCTGGCTGAAGCTTTCTTT.

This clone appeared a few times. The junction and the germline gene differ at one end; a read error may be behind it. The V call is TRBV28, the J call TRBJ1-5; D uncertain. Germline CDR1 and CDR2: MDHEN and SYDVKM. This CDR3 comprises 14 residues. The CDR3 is CTSSPVMGNQPQHF. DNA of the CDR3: TGTACCAGCAGCCCCGTAATGGGGAATCAGCCCCAGCATTTT.

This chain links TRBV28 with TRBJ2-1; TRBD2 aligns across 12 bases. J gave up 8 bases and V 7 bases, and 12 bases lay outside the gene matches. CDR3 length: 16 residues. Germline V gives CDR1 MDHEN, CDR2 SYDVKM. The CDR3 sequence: CASTLATSGSLDEQFF. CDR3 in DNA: TGTGCCAGCACCCTTGCGACTAGCGGGAGTCTCGATGAGCAGTTCTTC.

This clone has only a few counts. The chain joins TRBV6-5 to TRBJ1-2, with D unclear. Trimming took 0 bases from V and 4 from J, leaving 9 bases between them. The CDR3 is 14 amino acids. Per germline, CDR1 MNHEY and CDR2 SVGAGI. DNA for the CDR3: TGTGCCAGCAGTTACTCGAGGAGTACCTATGGCTACACCTTC. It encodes CASSYSRSTYGYTF.

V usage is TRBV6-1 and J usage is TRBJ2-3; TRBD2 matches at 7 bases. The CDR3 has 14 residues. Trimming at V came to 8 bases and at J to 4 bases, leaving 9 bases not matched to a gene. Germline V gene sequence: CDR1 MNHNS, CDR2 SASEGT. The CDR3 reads CASEEGGVADTQYF. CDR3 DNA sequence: TGTGCCAGCGAGGAGGGAGGGGTTGCAGATACGCAGTATTTT.

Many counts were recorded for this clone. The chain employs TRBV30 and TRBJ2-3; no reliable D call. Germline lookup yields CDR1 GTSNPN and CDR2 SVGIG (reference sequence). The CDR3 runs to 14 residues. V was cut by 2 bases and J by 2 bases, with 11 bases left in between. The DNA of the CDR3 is TGTGCCTGGAGTCGGCAGCTCCTCACAGATACGCAGTATTTT. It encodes CAWSRQLLTDTQYF.